The present T cell receptor beta chain was sequenced within a study of blood T cell repertoires in COVID-19. Study-wide background: Acute and convalescent COVID-19 specimens originated in the United States, Italy and Spain. PBMCs, B-cell-depleted T cells, or T cells were the source of the cDNA or gDNA that made up the material.

This clone was picked up one time. The CDR3 length is 18 residues. In the authors' workflow: Reference gene primer amplification gave nucleated cell count estimates. Some clones are missing from TCRdb's copy, which holds only in-frame ones; the method was immunoSEQ multiplex PCR. D and trimming come from the DNA, and the V and J calls and clone size come from that table. The sample comprises 270,000 or so clones, 81% of which are singletons, and 2.5% to 3% rests with the top ten. The sequenced sample was peripheral blood. This clonotype was sampled from a woman aged 55-75 years with active or convalescent COVID-19. The chain has TRBV21-1 and TRBJ2-7; the listed D gene, TRBD1, was not tested against the DNA. TRBV21-1 is classified as a pseudogene. The CDR3 reads CASSRRAARDRGTYEQYF. The CDR3 nucleotides read TGTGCCAGCAGCAGACGAGCCGCCCGGGACAGGGGGACCTACGAGCAGTACTTC.